This section outlines one TCR beta chain sequence together with its context. Its antigen is undetermined. The data are from a study of cytotoxic CD8 clonotypes in ibrutinib-treated CLL. Study-wide context: Across the patients, 10 to 11 were relapsed/refractory, around 16 treatment-naive and about 18 IGHV unmutated. Study conclusions and caveats: There were differences in sampling times between sustained-remission and progressing patients. Public clonotypes, rarely seen, contracted or held steady on treatment.

The CDR3 is 15 residues long. Germline V lookup: CDR1 SGHNT, CDR2 YYREEE (reference sequence). Trimming cost V 4 bases and J 5 bases; bases outside gene matches: 3. Data came from immunoSEQ multiplex PCR; TCRdb stores just in-frame clones and leaves some out. The repertoire holds some 140,000 clones, with roughly 90% as singletons. This sequence joins TRBV5-4 and TRBJ2-2, with 12 bases fitting TRBD2. This sequence originates from a human donor with chronic lymphocytic leukemia. The source was PBMCs, collected after 12 months of ibrutinib treatment. The CDR3 loop reads CASSTGTSGTGELFF. CDR3 in DNA: TGTGCCAGCAGCACCGGGACTAGCGGGACCGGGGAGCTGTTTTTT.